A selection of T cell receptor beta chains follows, all from one sample in a study of T cell responses to AZD1222 COVID-19 vaccine. Measured with immunoSEQ multiplex PCR; TCRdb has only the in-frame clones, and not every one. The sample records more than 80,000 clones, 80% to 90% being singletons. The specimen was peripheral blood, collected 28 days after the second AZD1222 dose. The receptor set was obtained from an adult who received the AZD1222 COVID-19 vaccine. Each CDR3 is given with its conserved first and last residue. The size of a clone is reported for some rows only, either as once, few or many, or as a class for expanded clones.

TRBV4-2,-,CASSQVQGTDYEQYF
TRBV15,once,CATSREGATNEKLFF
TRBV28,-,CASSKHVGTEAFF
TRBV24-1,few,CATLTGVGGNSPLHF
TRBV29-1,-,CSVKGTGGNTGELFF
TRBV7-2,-,CASSPLEATDTQYF
TRBV27,-,CASSFLAGHEQFF
TRBV30,-,CAWSVSLRAWDSPLHF
TRBV15,-,CATSRGSWGNEAFF
TRBV5-1,-,CASSSGTGNNSPLHF
TRBV28,-,CASSAQVLGSYF
TRBV5-6,-,CASSFGTGSDQPQHF
TRBV4-2,-,CASSQAHNGNQPQHF
TRBV6-5,-,CASSYSGSGSSYEQYF
TRBV27,-,CASSSRGLDTEAFF
TRBV7-2,few,CASSLSVGGDYGYTF
TRBV7-3,-,CASSLIPRGLSYNEQFF
TRBV10-2,-,CASKSGGARNEQFF
TRBV6-2/TRBV6-3,-,CASSPTGFNQPQHF
TRBV7-2,-,CASSLGDRNQETQYF
TRBV11-3,-,CASSLGLAGVEQFF
TRBV9,-,CASSVGGQNYNSPLHF
TRBV9,-,CASSVEGGGINYGYTF
TRBV11-2,-,CASSLGQEYEQYF
TRBV6-1,-,CASSETGHYGYTF
TRBV20-1,-,CSVRLYTEAFF
TRBV6-5,once,CASSNRRNNSPLHF
TRBV2,once,CARGARASGEQFF
TRBV5-1,-,CASSLSLSGANVLTF
TRBV30,-,CAWRGNTSTGELFF
TRBV12-3/TRBV12-4,-,CASSLGDPDTQYF